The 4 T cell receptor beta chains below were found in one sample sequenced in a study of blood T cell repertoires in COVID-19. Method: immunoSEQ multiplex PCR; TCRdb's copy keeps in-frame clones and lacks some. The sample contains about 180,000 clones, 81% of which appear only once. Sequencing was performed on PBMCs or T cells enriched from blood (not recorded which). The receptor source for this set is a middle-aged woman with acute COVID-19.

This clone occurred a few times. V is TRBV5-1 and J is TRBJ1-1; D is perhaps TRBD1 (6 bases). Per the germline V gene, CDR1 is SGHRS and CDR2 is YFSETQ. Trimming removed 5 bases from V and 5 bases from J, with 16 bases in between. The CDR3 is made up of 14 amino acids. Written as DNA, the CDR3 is TGCGCCAGCAGACTCTCCGGGGGGGCGACTGAAGCTTTCTTT. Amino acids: CASRLSGGATEAFF.

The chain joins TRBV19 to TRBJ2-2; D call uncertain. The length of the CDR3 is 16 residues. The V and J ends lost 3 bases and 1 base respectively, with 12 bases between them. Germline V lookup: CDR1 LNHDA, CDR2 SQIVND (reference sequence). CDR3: CASSIGAVWNTGELFF. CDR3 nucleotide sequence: TGTGCCAGTAGTATTGGCGCGGTATGGAACACCGGGGAGCTGTTTTTT.

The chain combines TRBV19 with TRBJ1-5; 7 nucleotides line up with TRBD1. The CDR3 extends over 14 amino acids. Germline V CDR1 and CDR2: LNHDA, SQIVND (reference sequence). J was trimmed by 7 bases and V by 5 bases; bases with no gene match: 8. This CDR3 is CASSHEGQRQPQHF. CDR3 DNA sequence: TGTGCCAGTAGTCATGAGGGACAGAGACAGCCCCAGCATTTT.

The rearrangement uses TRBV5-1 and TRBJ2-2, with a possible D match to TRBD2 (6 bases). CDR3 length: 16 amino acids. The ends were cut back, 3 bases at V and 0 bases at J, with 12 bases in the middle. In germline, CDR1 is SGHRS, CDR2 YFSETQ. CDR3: CASSSRERANTGELFF. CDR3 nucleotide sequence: TGCGCCAGCAGCTCCCGGGAGAGGGCGAACACCGGGGAGCTGTTTTTT.